Listed below are T cell receptor beta chains from one sample, sequenced in a study of T cell responses to AZD1222 COVID-19 vaccine. Libraries were prepared by immunoSEQ multiplex PCR; TCRdb keeps only in-frame clonotypes and omits some of them. The sample shows some 110,000 clones, about 92% of them seen only once. This sample comprised peripheral blood, obtained 28 days after the second AZD1222 dose. These receptors were collected from an adult who received the AZD1222 COVID-19 vaccine. Both conserved end residues are part of each CDR3. D genes are given only for firm matches. Size tells how often a clone was seen (once, few, many) or the class of an expanded clone, and some rows leave it out.

v_gene	d_gene	j_gene	len	abundance	CDR3nt	CDR3aa
TRBV7-7	-	TRBJ1-5	13	-	TGTGCTAGCAGCCGCGACTATGATCAGCCCCAGCATTTT	CASSRDYDQPQHF
TRBV12-5	-	TRBJ1-2	13	-	TGTGCTAGTGGTTTCGGGGAGCGGTCCGGCTACACCTTC	CASGFGERSGYTF
TRBV7-6	TRBD1	TRBJ1-5	16	once	TGTGCCAGCAGCTGGGGGACAGGGGGCGTCAATCAGCCCCAGCATTTT	CASSWGTGGVNQPQHF
TRBV6-5	TRBD1	TRBJ2-7	12	-	TGTGCCAGCTCAGACAGGGTCCACGAGCAGTACTTC	CASSDRVHEQYF
TRBV11-2	-	TRBJ2-7	13	-	TGTGCCAGCAGGGACATTAGGACCTACGAGCAGTACTTC	CASRDIRTYEQYF
TRBV18	-	TRBJ2-7	13	-	TGTGCCAGCTCACCGGACAGCTTGTACGAGCAGTACTTC	CASSPDSLYEQYF
TRBV10-3	TRBD2	TRBJ2-3	18	-	TGTGCCATCAGTGAGTCCCTAGCGGGGGGACGTAGCACAGATACGCAGTATTTT	CAISESLAGGRSTDTQYF
TRBV30	TRBD1	TRBJ1-2	16	-	TGTGCCTGGAGTGTAGGGGTAGGGGGCGCGATCTATGGCTACACCTTC	CAWSVGVGGAIYGYTF
TRBV14	TRBD2	TRBJ2-5	16	-	TGTGCCAGCAGCCAAGGGGGACTAGCGATACAAGAGACCCAGTACTTC	CASSQGGLAIQETQYF
TRBV18	-	TRBJ2-7	14	-	TGTGCCAGCTCAGCCGTGTACCCTGGCTACGAGCAGTACTTC	CASSAVYPGYEQYF
TRBV4-3	TRBD1	TRBJ2-5	16	-	TGCGCCAGCAGCCAAAGTGCCTTAATCAGGGGGGAGACCCAGTACTTC	CASSQSALIRGETQYF
TRBV4-3	TRBD2	TRBJ2-1	16	-	TGCGCCAGCAGCCAAGATCTCGGGGGGGTTTACAATGAGCAGTTCTTC	CASSQDLGGVYNEQFF
TRBV5-1	-	TRBJ1-1	11	-	TGCGCCAGCAGCCTCGACACTGAAGCTTTCTTT	CASSLDTEAFF
TRBV6-1	-	TRBJ1-2	12	-	TGTGCCAGCAGTGAACTGCAGGGGGGCTACACCTTC	CASSELQGGYTF
TRBV15	-	TRBJ1-2	14	-	TGTGCCACCAGCAGAGCTTACAGGGTGGACGGCTACACCTTC	CATSRAYRVDGYTF